Presented here are 20 T cell receptor beta chains from one specimen sequenced in a study of CD8 T cells in ankylosing spondylitis. TCRdb re-called the 5' RACE reads through MiXCR, storing one row per CDR3 protein. The table lists about 220,000 distinct CDR3 sequences, 20% to 30% of them singletons. Material: blood, either unsorted or a sorted T cell fraction (not recorded which). The receptors were sampled from a male donor with ankylosing spondylitis or in good health (not recorded which).

The DNA for the CDR3 is TGTGCCAGCAGCTTAGTTAATGGGAACACTGAAGCTTTCTTT. Its translation: CASSLVNGNTEAFF. The chain combines TRBV7-9 with TRBJ1-1; D unresolved. Trimming cost V 1 base and J 1 base, with 7 bases left between them. Germline V gives CDR1 SEHNR, CDR2 FQNEAQ (reference sequence). The CDR3 is 14 amino acids.

The V call is TRBV6-1, the J call TRBJ1-5; D is possibly TRBD1 (6 bases). CDR3 length equals 13 residues. The germline V gene encodes CDR1 MNHNS and CDR2 SASEGT. The V and J ends lost 5 bases and 5 bases respectively, with 10 bases between them. The CDR3 sequence is CASSTDSYQPQHF. DNA of the CDR3: TGTGCCAGCAGTACGGACAGCTATCAGCCCCAGCATTTT.

Only a few counts were recorded for this clonotype. The chain couples TRBV4-3 to TRBJ2-7; D not resolved. Germline CDR1 and CDR2: LGHNA and YSLEER. The length of the CDR3 is 18 residues. Trimming cost V 0 bases and J 4 bases, with 22 bases left between them. Here the CDR3 reads CASSQDGPRDGPPYEQYF. CDR3 in DNA: TGCGCCAGCAGCCAAGACGGCCCCCGTGACGGTCCCCCTTACGAGCAGTACTTC.

This clonotype was seen only once. The chain couples TRBV12-3 or TRBV12-4 to TRBJ1-6; tentatively, D is TRBD1 (6 bases). The CDR3 sequence is 15 residues long. Trimming removed 7 bases at V and 8 bases at J, with 18 bases between. The CDR3 nucleotides are TGTGCCAGCACCACGCGGTCACAGGGTGATTCACCCCTCCACTTT. Protein product: CASTTRSQGDSPLHF.

The CDR3 is CASSRSGSDNYGYTF. Written as DNA, the CDR3 is TGTGCCAGCAGCCGGTCGGGGTCGGATAACTATGGCTACACCTTC. The chain combines TRBV7-8 with TRBJ1-2; D remains unclear. This CDR3 contains 15 residues. CDR1 SGHVS and CDR2 FQNEAQ come from the germline V gene. The V and J ends lost 5 bases and 1 base respectively, with 14 bases between them.

This clonotype has a count of ten or more. J is TRBJ2-1 and V is TRBV7-8; 7 bases fit TRBD1. Germline CDR1 SGHVS, CDR2 FQNEAQ. The V segment lost 4 bases and the J segment 8 bases; nucleotides outside the gene matches: 5. CDR3 length: 13 amino acids. The CDR3 bases are TGTGCCAGCAGCTCGGACAGGTCCGATGAGCAGTTCTTC. Translation: CASSSDRSDEQFF.

This clonotype has a count of ten or more. The gene calls are TRBV20-1 and TRBJ1-4; D gene ambiguous. The CDR3 covers 16 residues. V dropped 1 base and J dropped 4 bases, with 16 bases sitting between them. CDR1 DFQATT and CDR2 SNEGSKA come from the germline V gene (reference sequence). The DNA of the CDR3 is TGCAGTGCTAGAGCCCAAGAGGCACCGGTTAATGAAAAACTGTTTTTT. It codes for CSARAQEAPVNEKLFF.

This clonotype was found many times. The genes are TRBV4-1 and TRBJ1-5; tentative D call: TRBD1 (5 bases). V lost 2 bases, J lost 0 bases, and 17 bases lay in between. The CDR3 totals 18 residues. Germline loops: CDR1 MGHRA, CDR2 YSYEKL. CDR3 coding DNA: TGCGCCAGCAGCCAACCCCCGGACAAAGTACATAGCAATCAGCCCCAGCATTTT. Translation: CASSQPPDKVHSNQPQHF.

This clonotype was seen ten or more times. This chain uses TRBV20-1 with TRBJ2-7; 7 bases are shared with TRBD2. V was pared by 8 bases and J by 6 bases, with 19 bases of the junction left unmatched. Germline V gene data show CDR1 as DFQATT and CDR2 as SNEGSKA (reference sequence). CDR3 size: 15 residues. CDR3: CSSVAGDYKDGEQYF. The CDR3 nucleotides read TGCAGTTCGGTCGCGGGAGACTACAAAGATGGCGAGCAGTACTTC.

This clonotype has ten or more counts. The genes are TRBV12-3 or TRBV12-4 and TRBJ2-5; D remains unclear. The CDR3 runs to 15 residues. V shed 3 bases and J shed 0 bases, with 11 bases lying between them. The DNA for the CDR3 is TGTGCCAGCAGTTTTAATTGGCAGAACCAAGAGACCCAGTACTTC. Amino acid sequence: CASSFNWQNQETQYF.

J is TRBJ2-6 and V is TRBV4-2; tentative D call: TRBD1 (6 bases). Germline V gene lookup returns CDR1 LGHNA and CDR2 YNFKEQ. The germline V and J ends were trimmed by 1 base and 3 bases, with 13 bases remaining between them. The CDR3 totals 17 residues. In DNA form, the CDR3 reads TGTGCCAGCAGCCAAGCCCTAGGGGGTGGTGGGGCCAACGTCCTGACTTTC. Amino acids: CASSQALGGGGANVLTF.

This clonotype was seen at least ten times. V usage is TRBV4-1 and J usage is TRBJ2-7; D perhaps matches TRBD1 (5 bases). Per germline, CDR1 MGHRA and CDR2 YSYEKL. V was clipped by 1 base and J by 6 bases, with 13 bases between them. CDR3 length: 14 amino acids. The CDR3 region is CASSQAVGAREQYF. CDR3 bases: TGCGCCAGCAGCCAAGCAGTAGGGGCCCGCGAGCAGTACTTC.

The J gene is TRBJ2-7, the V gene TRBV10-3, with D possibly matching TRBD1 (6 bases). Trimming took 8 bases from V and 2 from J, leaving 19 bases between them. This CDR3 has 15 amino acids. In germline, CDR1 is ENHRY, CDR2 SYGVKD. The CDR3 here is CAISKRDTRPYEQYF. Written as DNA, the CDR3 is TGTGCCATCTCTAAGAGGGACACCCGACCCTACGAGCAGTACTTC.

This clonotype was counted at least ten times. The V gene is TRBV20-1, the J gene TRBJ2-7; a weak D match, TRBD1 (6 bases). The V and J ends lost 0 bases and 3 bases respectively, with 15 bases between them. This CDR3 region has 15 residues. Looked up from germline, CDR1 is DFQATT and CDR2 is SNEGSKA (reference sequence). DNA of the CDR3: TGCAGTGCTAGAGATACAGGAACAGGGAACTACGAGCAGTACTTC. This translates into CSARDTGTGNYEQYF.

This clonotype was seen many times. The V and J genes are TRBV6-1 and TRBJ2-1; D is uncertain. This CDR3 contains 13 residues. Trimming took off 8 bases at V and 0 bases at J, with 8 bases between the two ends. Germline CDR1 reads MNHNS; CDR2 reads SASEGT. In nucleotides, the CDR3 is TGTGCCAGCCTGAGGAGCTCCTACAATGAGCAGTTCTTC. As protein: CASLRSSYNEQFF.

The chain uses TRBV11-2 and TRBJ2-2; the D gene is possibly TRBD2 (6 bases). Germline CDR1 reads SGHAT; CDR2 reads FQNNGV. V shed 1 base and J shed 8 bases, with 11 bases lying between them. The length of the CDR3 is 14 residues. The CDR3 reads CASSLAWDSGELFF. The CDR3 DNA sequence: TGTGCCAGCAGCTTAGCTTGGGACTCTGGGGAGCTGTTTTTT.

This clonotype showed up many times. The chain combines TRBV9 with TRBJ2-3, with D perhaps being TRBD1 or TRBD2 (5 bases each). CDR1 is SGDLS, CDR2 YYNGEE, per germline. Trimming removed 3 bases from V and 2 bases from J, with 19 bases in between. There are 17 residues in the CDR3. The CDR3 region is CASSGRPGHGLTDTQYF. The CDR3 DNA sequence: TGTGCCAGCAGCGGGAGGCCAGGACATGGACTCACAGATACGCAGTATTTT. The full variable domain, its missing parts supplied by reference TRBV9 and TRBJ2-3, is DSGVTQTPKHLITATGQRVTLRCSPRSGDLSVYWYQQSLDQGLQFLIQYYNGEERAKGNILERFSAQQFPDLHSELNLSSLELGDSALYFCASSGRPGHGLTDTQYFGPGTRLTVL.

This clonotype showed up many times. The rearrangement uses TRBV10-3 and TRBJ2-1; maybe TRBD2 (6 bases). This CDR3 region has 17 residues. Germline CDR1 ENHRY, CDR2 SYGVKD. The germline V and J ends were trimmed by 5 bases and 0 bases, with 17 bases remaining between them. CDR3 DNA: TGTGCCATCAGTACGGCGGGATCGGCTGGCTCCTACAATGAGCAGTTCTTC. It specifies CAISTAGSAGSYNEQFF.

This clonotype was detected ten times or more. The rearrangement uses TRBV4-2 and TRBJ2-1; a possible D gene is TRBD2 (5 bases). V was cut by 1 base and J by 6 bases, with 13 bases left in between. This CDR3 is 15 amino acids long. The germline V gene has CDR1 LGHNA and CDR2 YNFKEQ. The DNA of the CDR3 is TGTGCCAGCAGCCAAGGGACTTTCGAGAGCAATGAGCAGTTCTTC. Amino acid sequence: CASSQGTFESNEQFF.

There are many counts of this clonotype. The V call is TRBV2, the J call TRBJ2-7; D is unresolved. The germline gives CDR1 SNHLY, CDR2 FYNNEI. V gave up 4 bases and J gave up 3 bases, with 1 base separating them. This CDR3 has 10 residues. The CDR3 sequence is CASSVYEQYF. For the CDR3, the DNA is TGTGCCAGCAGTGTCTACGAGCAGTACTTC. The complete variable domain, with remaining parts taken from reference TRBV2 and TRBJ2-7, reads EPEVTQTPSHQVTQMGQEVILRCVPISNHLYFYWYRQILGQKVEFLVSFYNNEISEKSEIFDDQFSVERPDGSNFTLKIRSTKLEDSAMYFCASSVYEQYFGPGTRLTVT.